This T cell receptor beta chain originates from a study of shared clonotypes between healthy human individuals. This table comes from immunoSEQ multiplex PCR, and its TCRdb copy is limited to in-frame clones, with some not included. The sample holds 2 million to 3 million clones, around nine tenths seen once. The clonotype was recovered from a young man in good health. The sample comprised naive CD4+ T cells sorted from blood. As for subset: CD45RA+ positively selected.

CDR3 bases: TGTGCCAGCAGCCAAGATGGCGGGAGTACCTACAATGAGCAGTTCTTC. Amino acid sequence: CASSQDGGSTYNEQFF. The chain recombines TRBV14 with TRBJ2-1; 7 bases line up with TRBD2. The CDR3 is 16 amino acids. Losses at the gene ends were 0 bases for V and 2 bases for J; bases not matched to a gene: 4. Germline-derived CDR1 and CDR2 are SGHDN and FVKESK.